What follows are 18 T cell receptor beta chains derived from one specimen sequenced in a study of blood T cells in healthy people across ages. It was with a sample-barcoded 5' primer and a J-beta primer mix that a second PCR of roughly 7 to 12 cycles was run. TCRdb passed the 5' RACE reads through MiXCR, listing each CDR3 protein once. Of roughly 1,800,000 distinct CDR3 sequences listed, less than 50% are singletons. Sequencing was carried out using blood. These receptors were taken from a woman aged 40-49 years in good health.

This chain joins TRBV6-1 and TRBJ2-7; D is unclear. CDR1 MNHNS and CDR2 SASEGT come from the germline V gene. The germline V and J ends were trimmed by 6 bases and 0 bases, with 18 bases remaining between them. This CDR3 has 16 residues. CDR3 DNA sequence: TGTGCCAGCAGCGTAGCCGCCCGCTCAAGCTCCTACGAGCAGTACTTC. Translating it yields CASSVAARSSSYEQYF.

V usage is TRBV7-8 and J usage is TRBJ2-3, with D perhaps TRBD2 (7 bases). The CDR3 length is 16 residues. Germline CDR1 SGHVS, CDR2 FQNEAQ. V lost 5 bases, J lost 0 bases, and 15 bases lay in between. CDR3 amino acids: CASSLGGASSTDTQYF. CDR3 in DNA: TGTGCCAGCAGCCTGGGGGGGGCCTCTAGCACAGATACGCAGTATTTT.

The V and J genes are TRBV27 and TRBJ1-5, with a tentative D call TRBD1 (5 bases). Trimming took off 3 bases at V and 2 bases at J, with 11 bases between the two ends. Germline CDR1 and CDR2: MNHEY and SMNVEV (reference sequence). The CDR3 is 15 amino acids. The CDR3 spells CASSFRGDGNQPQHF. CDR3 DNA: TGTGCCAGCAGTTTCAGAGGGGACGGCAATCAGCCCCAGCATTTT.

The chain is built from TRBV11-1 and TRBJ2-1; 10 bases agree with TRBD2. The germline V gene encodes CDR1 SGHAT and CDR2 FQDESV (reference sequence). The CDR3 loop spans 15 amino acids. The ends lost 7 bases at V and 0 bases at J; junction bases unmatched: 3. This CDR3 reads CASTPSGGSYNEQFF. The CDR3 nucleotides read TGTGCCAGCACCCCTAGCGGGGGCTCCTACAATGAGCAGTTCTTC.

This chain links TRBV20-1 with TRBJ2-1; perhaps TRBD1 as D (6 bases). Trimming pared 0 bases from V and 5 bases from J, leaving 14 bases between. CDR1 and CDR2 (germline): DFQATT, SNEGSKA (reference sequence). The CDR3 runs 15 residues. This CDR3 reads CSARDPDRIHNEQFF. DNA for the CDR3: TGCAGTGCTAGAGACCCGGACAGAATTCACAATGAGCAGTTCTTC.

CDR3 DNA sequence: TGTGCCAGCGGGAACGGAGCCCTCCACTTT. Encoded protein: CASGNGALHF. The genes are TRBV6-5 and TRBJ1-6, with D unresolved. The germline V gene encodes CDR1 MNHEY and CDR2 SVGAGI. This CDR3 has 10 amino acids. Trimming removed 8 bases at V and 14 bases at J, with 10 bases between.

The chain uses TRBV2 and TRBJ2-7, with D possibly TRBD2 on 5 matching bases. Germline CDR1 is SNHLY and CDR2 is FYNNEI. V was trimmed by 7 bases and J by 0 bases, leaving 13 bases between them. This CDR3 region has 14 residues. In nucleotides, the CDR3 is TGTGCCAGCATTCGCGGAGGATACTCCTACGAGCAGTACTTC. Protein sequence: CASIRGGYSYEQYF.

The rearrangement joins TRBV6-2 or TRBV6-3 to TRBJ2-1, with D perhaps matching TRBD2 (6 bases). V lost 7 bases, J lost 0 bases, and 13 bases lay in between. CDR3 length equals 15 residues. Germline V gives CDR1 MNHEY, CDR2 SVGEGT. This CDR3 is CASTGLSSSYNEQFF. In DNA form, the CDR3 reads TGTGCCAGCACGGGACTCTCAAGCTCCTACAATGAGCAGTTCTTC.

The chain links TRBV28 to TRBJ2-3; D is perhaps TRBD2 (7 bases). Germline loops: CDR1 MDHEN, CDR2 SYDVKM. V lost 2 bases to trimming and J lost 4 bases, with 13 bases between them. CDR3 length: 15 residues. For the CDR3, the DNA is TGTGCCAGCAGTTTAGCCGGGGGGCAGGCAGATACGCAGTATTTT. Translation: CASSLAGGQADTQYF.

This clonotype was found many times. This sequence joins TRBV29-1 and TRBJ2-7; D tentatively reads TRBD1 or TRBD2 (5 bases each). CDR3 length: 12 residues. Germline CDR1 SQVTM, CDR2 ANQGSEA. Trimming took off 3 bases at V and 2 bases at J, with 8 bases between the two ends. The CDR3 loop is CSVEGDTYEQYF. The CDR3 DNA follows: TGCAGCGTTGAGGGGGATACCTACGAGCAGTACTTC.

This clonotype showed up many times. The V and J genes are TRBV27 and TRBJ2-5, with D perhaps matching TRBD2 (7 bases). The CDR3 consists of 15 residues. Trimming cost V 2 bases and J 0 bases, with 10 bases left between them. Germline V gene lookup returns CDR1 MNHEY and CDR2 SMNVEV (reference sequence). CDR3 nucleotide sequence: TGTGCCAGCAGTTTAGCGGGGGCGTACCAAGAGACCCAGTACTTC. Its protein is CASSLAGAYQETQYF.

This chain joins TRBV7-9 and TRBJ2-4, with 7 bases fitting TRBD2. Trimming removed 2 bases from V and 0 bases from J; junction bases left unmatched: 10. The CDR3 runs to 18 residues. The germline V gene encodes CDR1 SEHNR and CDR2 FQNEAQ (reference sequence). The CDR3 sequence: CASSLIPAGTLAKNIQYF. DNA of the CDR3: TGTGCCAGCAGCTTAATTCCAGCGGGGACCCTAGCCAAAAACATTCAGTACTTC.

The chain carries TRBV28 and TRBJ2-4; 9 bases agree with TRBD1. There are 15 residues in the CDR3. CDR1 is MDHEN, CDR2 SYDVKM, per germline. Unmatched junction bases numbered 7, after V lost 6 bases and J lost 4 bases. DNA for the CDR3: TGTGCCAGCAGCTACCCAGGGACAGGGAAAAACATTCAGTACTTC. Its translation is CASSYPGTGKNIQYF.

The chain links TRBV5-5 to TRBJ2-7, with D maybe TRBD1 (6 bases). Looked up from germline, CDR1 is SGHKS and CDR2 is YYEKEE (reference sequence). This CDR3 comprises 14 residues. V lost 2 bases to trimming and J lost 6 bases, with 15 bases between them. The CDR3 loop is CASSLMIQGAEQYF. CDR3 nucleotides: TGTGCCAGCAGCTTAATGATACAGGGAGCCGAGCAGTACTTC.

This clonotype showed up just a few times. For the CDR3, the DNA is TGCAGTGCTAGAGATCCGACGGCCACCCTCCGAAACATTCAGTACTTC. This gives the protein CSARDPTATLRNIQYF. V usage is TRBV20-1 and J usage is TRBJ2-4; no clear D. CDR1 is DFQATT, CDR2 SNEGSKA, per germline (reference sequence). The length of the CDR3 is 16 residues. The V gene lost 0 bases and the J gene lost 6 bases, with 18 bases spanning the gap.

This chain joins TRBV4-1 and TRBJ2-5; 7 bases map to TRBD2. Germline V gene data show CDR1 as MGHRA and CDR2 as YSYEKL. CDR3 length equals 15 residues. The junction had 9 bases not matched to a gene; V was cut back by 4 bases and J by 4 bases. CDR3 sequence reads: CASSPIGTIPETQYF. In DNA, the CDR3 is TGCGCCAGCAGCCCAATCGGGACTATCCCAGAGACCCAGTACTTC.

The rearrangement links TRBV7-2 to TRBJ1-5; unclear D gene. Germline V gene sequence: CDR1 SGHTA, CDR2 FQGNSA. Trimming shortened V by 2 bases and J by 8 bases, and 10 bases separated the two germline ends. The CDR3 is 13 amino acids. Here the CDR3 DNA reads TGTGCCAGCAGCTTAACGTTCGCGGAGCCCCAGCATTTT. Its translation: CASSLTFAEPQHF.

The chain couples TRBV7-8 to TRBJ2-3, with D maybe TRBD2 (6 bases). The V and J ends lost 5 bases and 2 bases respectively, with 11 bases between them. The CDR3 is 14 amino acids. Germline V gene sequence: CDR1 SGHVS, CDR2 FQNEAQ. CDR3 sequence (DNA): TGTGCCAGCAGCGCGGGACCCAACACAGATACGCAGTATTTT. As protein: CASSAGPNTDTQYF. Filled out from reference TRBV7-8 and TRBJ2-3, the complete variable domain reads GAGVSQSPRYKVAKRGQDVALRCDPISGHVSLFWYQQALGQGPEFLTYFQNEAQLDKSGLPSDRFFAERPEGSVSTLKIQRTQQEDSAVYLCASSAGPNTDTQYFGPGTRLTVL.